These T cell receptor beta chains were read from a single sample in a study of T-cell reconstitution after alpha-beta-depleted transplantation in children. TCRdb used MiXCR to reprocess the PCR reads, holding one entry per CDR3 protein. The data contain 640,000 or so distinct CDR3 sequences, around a sixth of them singletons. Sequences were derived from PBMCs from the stem cell graft donor, sampled from the stem cell graft. Source of these receptors: a human donor who donated a stem cell graft to a child with acute myeloid leukemia. The CDR3 runs from the conserved cysteine through the conserved F or W. The D gene is left open where the match is weak. Size values are once, few and many counts, or a class for expanded clones, and some rows have none.

TRBJ2-5,NA,NA,TRBV11-2,CASSPNRGLETQYF,TGTGCCAGCAGCCCGAACCGAGGATTAGAGACCCAGTACTTC
TRBJ2-1,TRBD2,many,TRBV12-3/TRBV12-4,CASRRTSGGHYNEQFF,TGTGCCAGCAGGCGGACTAGCGGGGGGCACTACAATGAGCAGTTCTTC
TRBJ2-3,TRBD2,few,TRBV18,CASSRGGDYLTDTQYF,TGTGCCAGCTCAAGGGGAGGGGACTACCTCACAGATACGCAGTATTTT
TRBJ1-5,NA,many,TRBV12-3/TRBV12-4,CASSFSTVYSNQPQHF,TGTGCCAGCAGTTTTTCGACAGTTTATAGCAATCAGCCCCAGCATTTT
TRBJ1-1,NA,few,TRBV12-3/TRBV12-4,CASRTPLGPNTEAFF,TGTGCCAGCAGGACCCCTTTAGGCCCGAACACTGAAGCTTTCTTT
TRBJ2-2,TRBD1,many,TRBV5-6,CASTVRDRNTGELFF,TGTGCCAGCACCGTCCGGGACAGGAACACCGGGGAGCTGTTTTTT
TRBJ1-5,TRBD1,many,TRBV20-1,CSASEGARVNQPQHF,TGCAGTGCTAGTGAGGGGGCGCGGGTCAATCAGCCCCAGCATTTT
TRBJ1-2,NA,many,TRBV7-9,CASSPREVGYTF,TGTGCCAGCAGCCCACGGGAGGTCGGCTACACCTTC
TRBJ2-7,NA,many,TRBV7-2,CASSFSGSYEQYF,TGTGCCAGCAGCTTTTCCGGTTCCTACGAGCAGTACTTC
TRBJ2-1,TRBD2,NA,TRBV12-3/TRBV12-4,CASSFTGGARNEQFF,TGTGCCAGCAGTTTTACGGGGGGGGCCCGAAATGAGCAGTTCTTC
TRBJ2-7,NA,few,TRBV5-6,CASSAVDRAYEQYF,TGTGCCAGCAGCGCGGTTGACAGAGCCTACGAGCAGTACTTC
TRBJ2-1,TRBD1,NA,TRBV5-1,CASSLGGTGAYNEQFF,TGCGCCAGCAGCTTGGGGGGGACAGGGGCCTACAATGAGCAGTTCTTC
TRBJ2-2,NA,few,TRBV5-1,CASKGEGTGELFF,TGCGCCAGCAAGGGTGAGGGCACCGGGGAGCTGTTTTTT
TRBJ2-5,NA,NA,TRBV9,CASSVGDTRETQYF,TGTGCCAGCAGCGTTGGGGACACTAGAGAGACCCAGTACTTC
TRBJ1-2,NA,NA,TRBV27,CASSLSGATYGYSF,TGTGCCAGCAGTTTATCCGGGGCTACCTATGGCTACTCCTTC
TRBJ1-6,TRBD1,NA,TRBV29-1,CSVRQGSSYNSPLHF,TGCAGCGTGCGACAGGGAAGCTCCTATAATTCACCCCTCCACTTT
TRBJ1-1,NA,NA,TRBV11-3,CASSFEGQSNTEVFF,TGTGCCAGCAGCTTCGAGGGACAATCGAACACTGAAGTTTTCTTT
TRBJ1-5,NA,many,TRBV12-3/TRBV12-4,CASSAGAVFNQPQHF,TGTGCCAGCAGTGCGGGGGCAGTTTTCAATCAGCCCCAGCATTTT
TRBJ2-7,NA,NA,TRBV5-1,CASSLGREYEQYF,TGCGCCAGCAGCTTGGGACGGGAGTACGAGCAGTACTTC
TRBJ1-2,TRBD1,NA,TRBV12-5,CASGTTGSYYGYTF,TGTGCTAGTGGGACGACAGGGTCTTACTATGGCTACACCTTC
TRBJ2-5,NA,NA,TRBV7-3,CASSMGPQETQYF,TGTGCCAGCAGCATGGGGCCACAAGAGACCCAGTACTTC
TRBJ1-5,NA,NA,TRBV7-2,CASSERGLSNQPQHF,TGTGCCAGCAGCGAGAGGGGTTTGAGCAATCAGCCCCAGCATTTT
TRBJ1-1,NA,many,TRBV20-1,CSAVGGGTEAFF,TGCAGTGCTGTCGGGGGGGGGACTGAAGCTTTCTTT
TRBJ2-7,TRBD1,NA,TRBV7-9,CASSLTGAGYEQYF,TGTGCCAGCAGCTTGACAGGGGCTGGTTACGAGCAGTACTTC
TRBJ2-3,NA,NA,TRBV13,CASSSPAWGSSTDTQYF,TGTGCCAGCAGCTCCCCGGCCTGGGGATCTAGCACAGATACGCAGTATTTT
TRBJ1-2,NA,many,TRBV24-1,CATSDFSGDGYTF,TGTGCCACCAGTGATTTTTCCGGGGATGGCTACACCTTC
TRBJ2-5,TRBD2,few,TRBV7-2,CASSSPLAAQETQYF,TGTGCCAGCAGCTCCCCCCTAGCGGCCCAAGAGACCCAGTACTTC
TRBJ2-1,NA,few,TRBV5-1,CASSPEAGNNEQFF,TGCGCCAGCAGCCCCGAGGCAGGGAACAATGAGCAGTTCTTC
TRBJ1-1,TRBD1,NA,TRBV20-1,CSAEDRANEAFF,TGCAGTGCGGAGGACAGGGCGAATGAAGCTTTCTTT